A single sample gave rise to the 30 T cell receptor beta chains below, sequenced in a study of control samples from healthy donors and cancer patients. This table comes from immunoSEQ multiplex PCR, and its TCRdb copy is limited to in-frame clones, with some not included. Of some 120,000 clones listed, approximately 91% were seen once; the top ten hold 7.8%. The sample consisted of blood. The source is a woman aged 18-35 years in good health.

The chain is built from TRBV2 and TRBJ2-3, with D perhaps TRBD1 (7 bases). This CDR3 is 15 amino acids long. Germline V gives CDR1 SNHLY, CDR2 FYNNEI. Deletions cut 5 bases from V and 5 bases from J, with 17 bases between. The CDR3 nucleotides are TGTGCCAGCAGTCCACAGGGGATGGGGGGAGATACGCAGTATTTT. Its protein is CASSPQGMGGDTQYF.

The chain recombines TRBV5-1 with TRBJ1-6; maybe TRBD1 (5 bases). This CDR3 comprises 15 residues. Germline V gene sequence: CDR1 SGHRS, CDR2 YFSETQ. V was pared by 4 bases and J by 10 bases, with 18 bases between. The CDR3 DNA reads TGCGCCAGCAGCGAACGAACAGGCCCCTCATCACCCCTCCACTTT. It codes for CASSERTGPSSPLHF.

The chain employs TRBV27 and TRBJ1-5; unclear D gene. The CDR3 has 13 amino acids. The V gene's germline CDR1 is MNHEY and CDR2 SMNVEV (reference sequence). The V end lost 8 bases, the J end lost 6 bases, and 14 bases lay between the germline ends. The CDR3 protein is CASYYRSGQPQHF. For the CDR3, the DNA is TGTGCCAGCTATTACCGCTCGGGTCAGCCCCAGCATTTT.

This clone came up once. This chain uses TRBV28 with TRBJ1-5; 7 bases align to TRBD1. V lost 5 bases to trimming and J lost 6 bases; unmatched junction nucleotides: 13. CDR3 length: 16 residues. The germline V gene encodes CDR1 MDHEN and CDR2 SYDVKM. This CDR3 is CASSTPGGGSSQPQHF. CDR3 bases: TGTGCCAGCAGTACGCCAGGGGGGGGCTCGTCTCAGCCCCAGCATTTT. Based on the CDR3 plus reference TRBV28 and TRBJ1-5, the full variable domain is DVKVTQSSRYLVKRTGEKVFLECVQDMDHENMFWYRQDPGLGLRLIYFSYDVKMKEKGDIPEGYSVSREKKERFSLILESASTNQTSMYLCASSTPGGGSSQPQHFGDGTRLSIL.

The CDR3 DNA reads as TGTGCCAGACGTAGGACCGGGACAGGACTATACGAGCAGTACTTC. Residues: CARRRTGTGLYEQYF. The V gene is TRBV6-5, the J gene TRBJ2-7; the match to TRBD1 covers 8 bases. The CDR3 has 15 residues. CDR1 and CDR2 (germline): MNHEY, SVGAGI. With V trimmed by 9 bases and J by 4 bases, 14 bases remained unmatched.

This clone was counted only a few times. The V gene is TRBV7-9, the J gene TRBJ2-1; 11 nucleotides align to TRBD2. The CDR3 runs 15 residues. J gave up 6 bases and V 5 bases, and 6 bases lay outside the gene matches. In germline, CDR1 is SEHNR, CDR2 FQNEAQ (reference sequence). CDR3 protein: CASSQTSGGRNEQFF. The CDR3 DNA follows: TGTGCCAGCAGCCAAACTAGCGGGGGTCGCAATGAGCAGTTCTTC.

The genes are TRBV2 and TRBJ2-5, with D uncertain. V gave up 8 bases and J gave up 4 bases, with 14 bases separating them. This CDR3 region has 13 residues. Germline V CDR1 and CDR2: SNHLY, FYNNEI. CDR3 DNA: TGTGCCAGCTTAGGTACCGGTAGAGAGACCCAGTACTTC. Protein sequence: CASLGTGRETQYF. The complete variable domain, with remaining parts taken from reference TRBV2 and TRBJ2-5, reads EPEVTQTPSHQVTQMGQEVILRCVPISNHLYFYWYRQILGQKVEFLVSFYNNEISEKSEIFDDQFSVERPDGSNFTLKIRSTKLEDSAMYFCASLGTGRETQYFGPGTRLLVL.

This rearrangement joins TRBV27 to TRBJ2-7; D perhaps matches TRBD1 (6 bases). The CDR3 is 14 amino acids. CDR1 MNHEY and CDR2 SMNVEV come from the germline V gene (reference sequence). Trimming left V 3 bases short and J 1 base short, with 10 bases between. The CDR3 DNA is TGTGCCAGCAGTTTTATGGGGGCGTCCTACGAGCAGTACTTC. Protein product: CASSFMGASYEQYF.

The chain combines TRBV10-1 with TRBJ2-7, with 8 bases matching TRBD1. The CDR3 contains 17 residues. The V segment lost 7 bases and the J segment 2 bases; nucleotides outside the gene matches: 16. CDR1 and CDR2 from the germline V gene are WNHNN and SYGVQD (reference sequence). DNA for the CDR3: TGCGCCAGCACCCCCCCCGCAGGGGGCAAGGTAACCTACGAGCAGTACTTC. This gives the protein CASTPPAGGKVTYEQYF.

V gene TRBV18 combines with J gene TRBJ1-2; tentatively, D is TRBD1 (6 bases). The CDR3 consists of 14 residues. Per germline, CDR1 KGHSH and CDR2 LQKENI. Trimming stripped 3 bases from V and 6 bases from J, with 14 bases between. DNA for the CDR3: TGTGCCAGCTCACCCCTGGACAAGGGGGATGGCTACACCTTC. Protein: CASSPLDKGDGYTF.

This chain uses TRBV5-1 with TRBJ2-7, with 7 bases fitting TRBD1. With 4 bases clipped from V and 0 bases from J, the junction kept 7 bases outside the gene matches. Germline loops: CDR1 SGHRS, CDR2 YFSETQ. CDR3 length: 15 residues. CDR3 nucleotides: TGCGCCAGCAGCGTCGGGACAGAGAGCTCCTACGAGCAGTACTTC. Translating it yields CASSVGTESSYEQYF.

V usage is TRBV24-1 and J usage is TRBJ2-3; TRBD2 matches at 11 bases. Trimming at V came to 3 bases and at J to 3 bases, leaving 10 bases not matched to a gene. CDR3 length equals 18 residues. Germline CDR1 reads KGHDR; CDR2 reads SFDVKD. In DNA, the CDR3 is TGTGCCACCAGTGATCCACCCGCTAGCGGGGGGAGGACAGATACGCAGTATTTT. Residues: CATSDPPASGGRTDTQYF.

This sequence joins TRBV5-5 and TRBJ2-2; no firm D call. V dropped 0 bases and J dropped 1 base, with 4 bases sitting between them. Germline V gives CDR1 SGHKS, CDR2 YYEKEE (reference sequence). This CDR3 has 14 amino acids. The CDR3 DNA reads TGTGCCAGCAGCTTGGCGGTGAACACCGGGGAGCTGTTTTTT. This translates into CASSLAVNTGELFF.

The chain couples TRBV7-2 to TRBJ1-1; tentative D call: TRBD1 (6 bases). The CDR3 contains 13 residues. V was shortened by 5 bases and J by 7 bases, with 14 bases between the two germline ends. Germline CDR1 and CDR2: SGHTA and FQGNSA. CDR3 DNA: TGTGCCAGCAGCATATACGGACAGTTTGAAGCTTTCTTT. This codes for CASSIYGQFEAFF.

The V gene is TRBV30, the J gene TRBJ2-3, with D perhaps assigned TRBD1 or TRBD2 (5 bases each). The V gene lost 3 bases and the J gene lost 5 bases, with 12 bases spanning the gap. Germline V lookup: CDR1 GTSNPN, CDR2 SVGIG (reference sequence). CDR3 length: 13 amino acids. CDR3 in amino acids: CAWRRGWVDTQYF. The CDR3 region has the DNA TGTGCCTGGAGGAGGGGTTGGGTAGATACGCAGTATTTT. The full variable domain, its missing parts supplied by reference TRBV30 and TRBJ2-3, is SQTIHQWPATLVQPVGSPLSLECTVEGTSNPNLYWYRQAAGRGLQLLFYSVGIGQISSEVPQNLSASRPQDRQFILSSKKLLLSDSGFYLCAWRRGWVDTQYFGPGTRLTVL.

The V gene is TRBV27, the J gene TRBJ1-2; TRBD1 is a possible D gene (6 bases). Germline loops: CDR1 MNHEY, CDR2 SMNVEV (reference sequence). The CDR3 consists of 23 residues. Deletions cut 3 bases from V and 5 bases from J, with 40 bases between. In DNA form, the CDR3 reads TGTGCCAGCAGTTTGATGGGGTTTGGAGATGCCCTCGGCAGGGGCAAAACTATTTATGGCTACACCTTC. Translating it yields CASSLMGFGDALGRGKTIYGYTF.

The chain carries TRBV27 and TRBJ1-1; D call uncertain. Germline CDR1 and CDR2: MNHEY and SMNVEV (reference sequence). This CDR3 contains 10 residues. V shed 9 bases and J shed 11 bases, with 13 bases lying between them. CDR3 amino acids: CARLGSRAFF. DNA for the CDR3: TGTGCCAGGCTAGGTTCTAGGGCTTTCTTT.

The chain couples TRBV20-1 to TRBJ2-2; 8 bases fit TRBD2. CDR3 size: 15 residues. Germline assignment: CDR1 DFQATT and CDR2 SNEGSKA (reference sequence). J lost 7 bases, V lost 3 bases, and 10 bases had no gene match. The CDR3 is CSASLGGAEGGELFF. The CDR3 DNA reads TGCAGTGCTAGTCTCGGGGGGGCCGAGGGCGGGGAGCTGTTTTTT.

The CDR3 reads CASPGQSNTEAFF. Here the CDR3 DNA reads TGTGCCAGCCCCGGACAAAGCAACACTGAAGCTTTCTTT. The V and J genes are TRBV2 and TRBJ1-1; a possible D gene is TRBD1 (5 bases). Trimming pared 8 bases from V and 2 bases from J, leaving 12 bases between. There are 13 residues in the CDR3. The V gene's germline CDR1 is SNHLY and CDR2 FYNNEI. Complete variable domain (other parts from reference TRBV2 and TRBJ1-1): EPEVTQTPSHQVTQMGQEVILRCVPISNHLYFYWYRQILGQKVEFLVSFYNNEISEKSEIFDDQFSVERPDGSNFTLKIRSTKLEDSAMYFCASPGQSNTEAFFGQGTRLTVV.

The chain couples TRBV30 to TRBJ2-7; D unresolved. Germline V gene data show CDR1 as GTSNPN and CDR2 as SVGIG (reference sequence). This CDR3 has 12 amino acids. Trimming left V 5 bases short and J 0 bases short, with 8 bases between. CDR3 in amino acids: CAWARSSYEQYF. The DNA of the CDR3 is TGTGCCTGGGCCAGGAGCTCCTACGAGCAGTACTTC.

The chain employs TRBV5-4 and TRBJ1-1; TRBD1 matches at 9 bases. Looked up from germline, CDR1 is SGHNT and CDR2 is YYREEE (reference sequence). CDR3 length: 17 amino acids. Losses at the gene ends were 2 bases for V and 1 base for J; bases not matched to a gene: 9. In DNA, the CDR3 is TGTGCCAGCAGCTTCCGGGACAGGGTCGACCGGAACACTGAAGCTTTCTTT. Amino acid sequence: CASSFRDRVDRNTEAFF.

This sequence joins TRBV5-1 and TRBJ2-1, with D hard to call. The CDR3 runs 12 residues. Germline V gene lookup returns CDR1 SGHRS and CDR2 YFSETQ. The V and J ends lost 4 bases and 6 bases respectively, with 8 bases between them. DNA of the CDR3: TGCGCCAGCAGCAGCGACACCAATGAGCAGTTCTTC. Protein: CASSSDTNEQFF.

This clone was detected only a few times. This chain uses TRBV4-1 with TRBJ2-7; D is tentatively TRBD1 or TRBD2 (5 bases each). The CDR3 totals 15 residues. V was clipped by 0 bases and J by 4 bases, with 13 bases between them. The V gene's germline CDR1 is MGHRA and CDR2 YSYEKL. CDR3 sequence: CASSQDWDLQYEQYF. Written as DNA, the CDR3 is TGCGCCAGCAGCCAAGATTGGGACCTTCAGTACGAGCAGTACTTC.

This chain uses TRBV19 with TRBJ2-6, with D possibly called TRBD1 or TRBD2 (5 bases each). The CDR3 contains 15 residues. Germline CDR1 and CDR2: LNHDA and SQIVND (reference sequence). V was trimmed by 7 bases and J by 1 base, leaving 11 bases between them. CDR3 sequence (DNA): TGTGCCAGTACCCGAGGGGTTTCTGGGGCCAACGTCCTGACTTTC. Translating it yields CASTRGVSGANVLTF.

The chain joins TRBV18 to TRBJ1-1; D uncertain. Germline CDR1 reads KGHSH; CDR2 reads LQKENI. The CDR3 loop spans 13 amino acids. Trimming took off 5 bases at V and 0 bases at J, with 7 bases between the two ends. CDR3 sequence reads: CASSDGLNTEAFF. In nucleotides, the CDR3 is TGTGCCAGCTCAGACGGACTGAACACTGAAGCTTTCTTT.

The chain links TRBV5-6 to TRBJ2-1, with D possibly TRBD2 on 6 matching bases. The CDR3 sequence is 13 residues long. Germline-derived CDR1 and CDR2 are SGHDT and YYEEEE. Trimming removed 5 bases at V and 9 bases at J, with 15 bases between. The chain's CDR3 is CASSLLLAGEQFF. DNA of the CDR3: TGTGCCAGCAGTCTGTTACTAGCTGGTGAGCAGTTCTTC.

The J gene is TRBJ2-7, the V gene TRBV19, with 7 bases fitting TRBD1. The CDR3 loop spans 12 amino acids. Germline CDR1 is LNHDA and CDR2 is SQIVND (reference sequence). V shed 7 bases and J 6 bases; nucleotides not matched to a gene: 6. The CDR3 DNA reads as TGTGCCAGTAATACAGGGGTGGGCGAGCAGTACTTC. Protein product: CASNTGVGEQYF.

CDR3 nucleotide sequence: TGCGCCAGCAGCCACCCAGCCGGGACAGAGGAGACCCAGTACTTC. As protein: CASSHPAGTEETQYF. The rearrangement joins TRBV4-3 to TRBJ2-5, with 7 bases lining up with TRBD1. The CDR3 length is 15 residues. The germline gives CDR1 LGHNA, CDR2 YSLEER. The ends lost 3 bases at V and 5 bases at J; junction bases unmatched: 9.

CDR3 in amino acids: CASSLAGAYNSPLHF. For the CDR3, the DNA is TGTGCCAGCAGCTTAGCGGGAGCCTATAATTCACCCCTCCACTTT. The V call is TRBV7-2, the J call TRBJ1-6, with D unresolved. The CDR3 spans 15 residues. Germline CDR1 is SGHTA and CDR2 is FQGNSA. V was clipped by 0 bases and J by 2 bases, with 5 bases between them. The whole variable domain, filled in from reference TRBV7-2 and TRBJ1-6, reads GAGVSQSPSNKVTEKGKDVELRCDPISGHTALYWYRQSLGQGLEFLIYFQGNSAPDKSGLPSDRFSAERTGGSVSTLTIQRTQQEDSAVYLCASSLAGAYNSPLHFGNGTRLTVT.

This clone came up once. This rearrangement joins TRBV7-2 to TRBJ2-5; 10 positions match TRBD2. Trimming cost V 4 bases and J 5 bases; bases outside gene matches: 13. CDR1 and CDR2 from the germline V gene are SGHTA and FQGNSA. This CDR3 contains 17 residues. This chain's CDR3 is CASSSKSGRASGETQYF. The CDR3 DNA reads TGTGCCAGCAGCTCCAAGAGCGGGAGGGCCAGCGGGGAGACCCAGTACTTC.